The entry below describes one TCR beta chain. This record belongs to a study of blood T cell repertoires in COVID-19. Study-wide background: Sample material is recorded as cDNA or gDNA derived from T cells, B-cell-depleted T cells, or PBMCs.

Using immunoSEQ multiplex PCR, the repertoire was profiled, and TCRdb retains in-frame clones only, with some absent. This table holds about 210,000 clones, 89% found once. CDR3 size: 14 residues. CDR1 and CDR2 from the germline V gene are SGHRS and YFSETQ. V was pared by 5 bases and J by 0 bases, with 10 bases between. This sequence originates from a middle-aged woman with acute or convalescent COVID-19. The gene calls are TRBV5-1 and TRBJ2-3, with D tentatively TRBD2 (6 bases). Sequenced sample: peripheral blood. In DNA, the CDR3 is TGCGCCAGCAGTCCGGGGACTAGCACAGATACGCAGTATTTT. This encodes CASSPGTSTDTQYF.